The present T cell receptor (beta chain) was sequenced within a study of cytomegalovirus exposure and HLA in healthy donors. For the study at large: Out of 398 genotyped donors, roughly 80% belonged to the Caucasian-associated ancestry cluster. Study-wide results and limits: The study flagged approximately 180 TCR beta chains as cytomegalovirus-associated.

In germline, CDR1 is MNHNY, CDR2 SVGAGI (reference sequence). V shed 6 bases and J shed 7 bases, with 18 bases lying between them. The CDR3 is made up of 14 amino acids. The PCR used 60 Vbeta and 13 Jbeta primers. The protocol was immunoSEQ multiplex PCR, while the TCRdb copy is restricted to in-frame clones and leaves out a portion. The sample contains tens of thousands of clones, around nine tenths of which appear only once. Worth noting for this clone: Antigen unknown.

The origin of this receptor is a man in his thirties or forties in good health and CMV-seropositive. Sample: PBMCs. This chain joins TRBV6-6 and TRBJ1-1, with no clear D. CDR3 amino acids: CASRPRDMLGEAFF. CDR3 sequence (DNA): TGTGCCAGCAGGCCCCGGGATATGTTAGGTGAAGCTTTCTTT.